One T cell receptor (beta chain) is described in this entry. The data derive from a study of blood T cell repertoires in COVID-19. Trimming at V came to 4 bases and at J to 8 bases, leaving 12 bases not matched to a gene. This CDR3 region has 16 residues. Germline V CDR1 and CDR2: SGHRS, YFSETQ. Clones were read by immunoSEQ multiplex PCR, and TCRdb kept only the in-frame ones, dropping some. The table includes 99,000 or so clones, around 87% detected once. This clonotype originated in a man aged 50-60 years with acute or convalescent COVID-19. Input material: peripheral blood. The V gene is TRBV5-1, the J gene TRBJ2-1; TRBD2 matches at 10 bases. The CDR3: CASSKLLAGPWDEQFF. The DNA for the CDR3 is TGCGCCAGCAGCAAACTACTAGCGGGACCCTGGGATGAGCAGTTCTTC.